These 22 T cell receptor beta chains originate from one sample sequenced in a study of shared clonotypes between healthy human individuals. Data came from immunoSEQ multiplex PCR; TCRdb stores just in-frame clones and leaves some out. The sample has a few hundred thousand clones; approximately 97% are singletons. The sequencing sample was made of naive CD4+ T cells sorted from blood. Subset specified: CD45RA+ positively selected. Receptors originate from a woman aged 25 to 39 in good health.

The rearrangement uses TRBV6-1 and TRBJ2-3, with 12 bases matching TRBD2. The CDR3 extends over 16 amino acids. V shed 4 bases, J shed 0 bases, and the junction held 2 bases outside the gene matches. CDR1 MNHNS and CDR2 SASEGT come from the germline V gene. CDR3 sequence (DNA): TGTGCCAGCAGTGGGCTAGCGGGGGGGAGCACAGATACGCAGTATTTT. It translates to CASSGLAGGSTDTQYF.

The chain uses TRBV29-1 and TRBJ1-2; D might be TRBD1 (5 bases). Germline V gene sequence: CDR1 SQVTM, CDR2 ANQGSEA. The V end was cut by 2 bases, the J end by 5 bases, with 18 bases between. The CDR3 is 15 residues long. Here the CDR3 reads CSVELSSHRGYGYTF. The CDR3 DNA is TGCAGCGTTGAATTATCATCCCATCGGGGGTATGGCTACACCTTC.

V and J are TRBV28 and TRBJ2-7; D unclear. CDR3 size: 16 residues. Germline lookup yields CDR1 MDHEN and CDR2 SYDVKM. Trimming took 8 bases from V and 3 from J, leaving 23 bases between them. CDR3 nucleotides: TGTGCCAGCGTCGGTCCCTCAGTAGTTAATAGCTACGAGCAGTACTTC. It encodes CASVGPSVVNSYEQYF. Complete variable domain (other parts from reference TRBV28 and TRBJ2-7): DVKVTQSSRYLVKRTGEKVFLECVQDMDHENMFWYRQDPGLGLRLIYFSYDVKMKEKGDIPEGYSVSREKKERFSLILESASTNQTSMYLCASVGPSVVNSYEQYFGPGTRLTVT.

This chain links TRBV6-5 with TRBJ1-4; D perhaps matches TRBD1 (6 bases). Trimming took off 4 bases at V and 8 bases at J, with 11 bases between the two ends. CDR1 and CDR2 from the germline V gene are MNHEY and SVGAGI. This CDR3 is built from 13 residues. CDR3 protein: CASSFGDKEKLFF. CDR3 DNA sequence: TGTGCCAGCAGTTTCGGGGACAAAGAAAAACTGTTTTTT.

The chain recombines TRBV7-2 with TRBJ1-2, with D unresolved. The CDR3 sequence is 15 residues long. Per the germline V gene, CDR1 is SGHTA and CDR2 is FQGNSA. The V gene lost 1 base and the J gene lost 4 bases, with 13 bases spanning the gap. This chain's CDR3 is CASSLELAGVYGYTF. In DNA, the CDR3 is TGTGCCAGCAGCTTAGAATTAGCAGGAGTCTATGGCTACACCTTC.

This chain links TRBV7-6 with TRBJ1-4, with TRBD1 as a possible D gene (6 bases). Deletions cut 3 bases from V and 5 bases from J, with 7 bases between. From germline, CDR1 is SGHVS and CDR2 FNYEAQ. There are 13 residues in the CDR3. The CDR3 is CASSFGQNEKLFF. CDR3 nucleotides: TGTGCCAGCAGCTTCGGACAGAATGAAAAACTGTTTTTT.

CDR3 coding DNA: TGTGCCAGCAGCTTAGAAGTAGATCAGCCCCAGCATTTT. Protein product: CASSLEVDQPQHF. V gene TRBV11-1 combines with J gene TRBJ1-5, with D unresolved. V lost 1 base, J lost 5 bases, and 6 bases lay in between. Looked up from germline, CDR1 is SGHAT and CDR2 is FQDESV (reference sequence). There are 13 residues in the CDR3.

This chain connects TRBV18 to TRBJ1-3, with D uncertain. Germline V gene data show CDR1 as KGHSH and CDR2 as LQKENI. The CDR3 has 15 amino acids. V was shortened by 6 bases and J by 0 bases, with 12 bases between the two germline ends. CDR3 sequence (DNA): TGTGCCAGCTCGTCCCTACCGGCCTCTGGAAACACCATATATTTT. It translates to CASSSLPASGNTIYF.

This chain connects TRBV4-1 to TRBJ1-5; D ambiguous. V lost 5 bases to trimming and J lost 9 bases, with 14 bases between them. This CDR3 is built from 13 residues. Germline CDR1 and CDR2: MGHRA and YSYEKL. The CDR3: CASSKDLLTPQHF. CDR3 nucleotides: TGCGCCAGCAGCAAGGACTTGCTGACGCCCCAGCATTTT.

The chain uses TRBV28 and TRBJ2-1; 10 bases match TRBD1. CDR3 size: 19 residues. CDR1 and CDR2 (germline): MDHEN, SYDVKM. Trimming cost V 5 bases and J 1 base; bases outside gene matches: 14. The CDR3: CASSPVPGQGTGSYNEQFF. DNA for the CDR3: TGTGCCAGCAGTCCCGTCCCGGGACAGGGGACGGGGTCCTACAATGAGCAGTTCTTC.

The chain couples TRBV5-6 to TRBJ2-5; 8 bases map to TRBD1. The CDR3 loop spans 13 amino acids. Germline loops: CDR1 SGHDT, CDR2 YYEEEE. The V segment lost 4 bases and the J segment 4 bases; nucleotides outside the gene matches: 3. DNA for the CDR3: TGTGCCAGCAGCAAAGACAGGGGAGAGACCCAGTACTTC. As protein: CASSKDRGETQYF.

V usage is TRBV27 and J usage is TRBJ2-4; D may be TRBD2 (5 bases). The V end was cut by 3 bases, the J end by 0 bases, with 12 bases between. CDR3 length: 16 residues. CDR1 is MNHEY, CDR2 SMNVEV, per germline (reference sequence). The CDR3 coding sequence is TGTGCCAGCAGTTTGGACTTTGTACTAGCCAAAAACATTCAGTACTTC. This translates into CASSLDFVLAKNIQYF.

Concerning this clone: Within the sample, other DNA sequences also encode this same CDR3. The chain employs TRBV14 and TRBJ2-7; D call uncertain. Trimming pared 0 bases from V and 3 bases from J, leaving 6 bases between. Germline V gene sequence: CDR1 SGHDN, CDR2 FVKESK. The CDR3 spans 13 residues. The CDR3 DNA reads as TGTGCCAGCAGCCAAGACCACAGCTACGAGCAGTACTTC. Amino acids: CASSQDHSYEQYF.

This chain connects TRBV29-1 to TRBJ2-6, with TRBD1 identical over 7 bases. Trimming at V came to 5 bases and at J to 0 bases, leaving 7 bases not matched to a gene. The germline V gene encodes CDR1 SQVTM and CDR2 ANQGSEA. CDR3 size: 16 residues. The CDR3 DNA is TGCAGCGTTCCGACAGGGCCAAGCTCTGGGGCCAACGTCCTGACTTTC. Translating it yields CSVPTGPSSGANVLTF. Complete variable domain (other parts from reference TRBV29-1 and TRBJ2-6): SAVISQKPSRDICQRGTSLTIQCQVDSQVTMMFWYRQQPGQSLTLIATANQGSEATYESGFVIDKFPISRPNLTFSTLTVSNMSPEDSSIYLCSVPTGPSSGANVLTFGAGSRLTVL.

This clone was seen a few times. The chain carries TRBV5-1 and TRBJ1-5; D remains ambiguous. The V gene lost 7 bases and the J gene lost 9 bases, with 14 bases spanning the gap. From germline, CDR1 is SGHRS and CDR2 YFSETQ. This CDR3 is 12 amino acids long. The CDR3 region is CASPVLGLPQHF. For the CDR3, the DNA is TGCGCCAGCCCGGTCTTGGGTTTGCCCCAGCATTTT.

This clone has just one count. This chain uses TRBV6-1 with TRBJ2-7; 7 bases align to TRBD1. This CDR3 is 14 amino acids long. With 6 bases clipped from V and 2 bases from J, the junction kept 7 bases outside the gene matches. Germline-derived CDR1 and CDR2 are MNHNS and SASEGT. The CDR3 sequence is CASRQGLNTYEQYF. The DNA of the CDR3 is TGTGCCAGCAGACAGGGGCTAAACACCTACGAGCAGTACTTC.

This chain connects TRBV2 to TRBJ1-2; D may be TRBD1 (6 bases). The CDR3 loop spans 14 amino acids. With 6 bases removed from V and 3 bases from J, the gap between germline ends came to 14 bases. Germline V gene lookup returns CDR1 SNHLY and CDR2 FYNNEI. CDR3 DNA sequence: TGTGCCAGCAGAAAACAGGGAGGCGACTATGGCTACACCTTC. It encodes CASRKQGGDYGYTF.

The chain couples TRBV4-1 to TRBJ2-6, with 10 bases that match TRBD1. CDR1 is MGHRA and CDR2 is YSYEKL in the germline V gene. Trimming took 2 bases from V and 0 from J; bases not matched to a gene: 4. This CDR3 region has 18 residues. The DNA for the CDR3 is TGCGCCAGCAGCCAACGGGACAGGGGCTCCTCTGGGGCCAACGTCCTGACTTTC. Translation gives CASSQRDRGSSGANVLTF.

The rearrangement uses TRBV7-9 and TRBJ1-2, with D unresolved. The germline CDR1 and CDR2 sequences are SEHNR and FQNEAQ (reference sequence). The ends were cut back, 4 bases at V and 14 bases at J, with 14 bases in the middle. CDR3 size: 11 residues. The CDR3 loop is CASSSLGGGTF. In nucleotides, the CDR3 is TGTGCCAGCAGCTCCCTAGGCGGCGGGACCTTC.

The V gene is TRBV19, the J gene TRBJ2-7, with TRBD2 identical over 7 bases. Looked up from germline, CDR1 is LNHDA and CDR2 is SQIVND (reference sequence). The junction had 16 bases not matched to a gene; V was cut back by 5 bases and J by 6 bases. The CDR3 is made up of 16 amino acids. The CDR3 spells CASSGQAGVDLGEQYF. As DNA, the CDR3 is TGTGCCAGTAGTGGTCAGGCGGGAGTTGATCTTGGCGAGCAGTACTTC. The full variable domain, with the rest looked up from reference TRBV19 and TRBJ2-7, is DGGITQSPKYLFRKEGQNVTLSCEQNLNHDAMYWYRQDPGQGLRLIYYSQIVNDFQKGDIAEGYSVSREKKESFPLTVTSAQKNPTAFYLCASSGQAGVDLGEQYFGPGTRLTVT.

This clone appeared a single time. This rearrangement joins TRBV7-9 to TRBJ2-7; D is perhaps TRBD1 (6 bases). Germline CDR1 is SEHNR and CDR2 is FQNEAQ (reference sequence). This CDR3 is built from 18 residues. Trimming stripped 5 bases from V and 0 bases from J, with 23 bases between. The DNA for the CDR3 is TGTGCCAGCAGCCCCCACGGGGATGGGACACCAAGCTCCTACGAGCAGTACTTC. Translated: CASSPHGDGTPSSYEQYF.

The chain has TRBV5-4 and TRBJ2-1; D tentatively reads TRBD1 or TRBD2 (5 bases each). The germline V gene encodes CDR1 SGHNT and CDR2 YYREEE (reference sequence). The V gene lost 7 bases and the J gene lost 6 bases, with 17 bases spanning the gap. The CDR3 spans 14 residues. In nucleotides, the CDR3 is TGTGCCAGCTGGGACCAACTAGTGTTCAATGAGCAGTTCTTC. Amino acids: CASWDQLVFNEQFF.